Sequencing of this T cell receptor beta chain was carried out in a study of T cell responses to AZD1222 COVID-19 vaccine. Findings and caveats of the study: Two doses of AZD1222 preceded a rise in Spike-specific TCR breadth and depth. As reported, nearly half of all spike-specific TCRs target variant regions that are unmutated. Donor demographics were predominantly white British with a female majority; clonal diversity may be underestimated.

Assay: immunoSEQ multiplex PCR; the TCRdb copy retains only in-frame clones and omits some. Altogether approximately 140,000 clones are present, around nine tenths being singletons, with the ten largest covering about a tenth. A word on this clone: Antigen unknown.

With 3 bases removed from V and 4 bases from J, the gap between germline ends came to 12 bases. The germline V gene has CDR1 SQVTM and CDR2 ANQGSEA. The CDR3 extends over 13 amino acids. Doses given second, at about 4 or about 12 weeks, were pooled. The clonotype originates from an adult who received the AZD1222 COVID-19 vaccine. The chain uses TRBV29-1 and TRBJ1-2, with a possible D match to TRBD1 (6 bases). This specimen was peripheral blood, taken 28 days after the second AZD1222 dose. The chain's CDR3 is CSVETGSSYGYTF. In DNA, the CDR3 is TGCAGCGTTGAGACAGGTAGTAGCTATGGCTACACCTTC.